Detailed here is one T cell receptor beta chain. The record originates from a study of blood T cell repertoires in COVID-19. Between the trimmed V and J ends, which lost 4 bases and 6 bases, there was a span of 13 bases. Germline CDR1 and CDR2: SNHLY and FYNNEI. This CDR3 has 14 amino acids. The repertoire was sequenced with immunoSEQ multiplex PCR; TCRdb's copy has only in-frame clones and lacks some. The sample carries about 310,000 clones, approximately 85% recorded once. Sample: PBMCs or T cells enriched from blood (not recorded which). This rearrangement joins TRBV2 to TRBJ2-1; D unresolved. This receptor was taken from a young man who had recovered from COVID-19. CDR3 nucleotides: TGTGCCAGCAGTGCCCCCACGGTTTTCAATGAGCAGTTCTTC. It is translated as CASSAPTVFNEQFF.